This T cell receptor (beta chain) was profiled in a study of identical twins' blood T cells. Trimming removed 6 bases at V and 12 bases at J, with 15 bases between. Germline V gene sequence: CDR1 SNHLY, CDR2 FYNNEI. The CDR3 has 13 residues. TCRdb reanalysed the 5' RACE reads using MiXCR and keeps one entry per CDR3 protein. There are a few hundred thousand distinct CDR3 sequences in the sample; over 25% occur only once, and 5.5% to 6.5% lies in the top ten. The V gene is TRBV2, the J gene TRBJ1-6; D uncertain. The sequence came from a woman aged 18-55 years in good health. The specimen sequenced was PBMCs. This CDR3 reads CASSRKGPEPLHF. CDR3 coding DNA: TGTGCCAGCAGCCGGAAAGGACCTGAACCCCTCCACTTT.